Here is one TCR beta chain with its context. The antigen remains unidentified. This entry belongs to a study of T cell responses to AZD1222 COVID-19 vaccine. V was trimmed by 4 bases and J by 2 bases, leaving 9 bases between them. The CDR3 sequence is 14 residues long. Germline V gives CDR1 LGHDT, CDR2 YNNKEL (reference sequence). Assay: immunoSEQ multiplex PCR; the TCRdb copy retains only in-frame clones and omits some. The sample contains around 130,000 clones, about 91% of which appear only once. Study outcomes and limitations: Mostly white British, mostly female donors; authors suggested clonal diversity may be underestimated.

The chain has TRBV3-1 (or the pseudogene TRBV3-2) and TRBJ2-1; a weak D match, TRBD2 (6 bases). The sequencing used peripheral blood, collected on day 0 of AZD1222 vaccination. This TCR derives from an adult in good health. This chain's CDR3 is CASSRGDPYNEQFF. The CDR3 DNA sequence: TGTGCCAGCAGCCGCGGGGATCCCTACAATGAGCAGTTCTTC.